This TCR beta chain stems from a study of regulatory T cells in long-lasting Graves disease. Researchers made TCR beta libraries by using iRepertoire HTBI primers and running Arm-PCR on CDR3 regions. Original analysis: Identified across the samples were some 62 TRBV segments and about 14 TRBJ segments. TCRdb ran MiXCR on the multiplex PCR reads and lists one entry per CDR3 protein. The V and J calls were not made by the authors but by TCRdb's processing. Of roughly 450,000 distinct CDR3 sequences in the sample, less than 25% were seen once. Time point here: persistent/refractory GD, antithyroid drugs over 5 years with positive TRAb. Researchers made the TCR library from RNA that was extracted from PBMCs. Study-level results: Compared with new cases, persistent Graves' patients showed reduced TCR diversity.

Per germline, CDR1 SNHLY and CDR2 FYNNEI. This CDR3 spans 13 amino acids. The V gene lost 4 bases and the J gene lost 3 bases, with 6 bases spanning the gap. In this sample, this clonotype turned up many times. Its target is not known. The material was peripheral blood mononuclear cells (PBMCs), obtained when the disease was refractory, from a patient treated with antithyroid drugs. The receptor was derived from a female donor with Graves disease. The rearrangement uses TRBV2 and TRBJ2-2; D gene ambiguous. CDR3 DNA sequence: TGTGCCAGCAGTGTCTTACACACCGGGGAGCTGTTTTTT. It yields the protein CASSVLHTGELFF.